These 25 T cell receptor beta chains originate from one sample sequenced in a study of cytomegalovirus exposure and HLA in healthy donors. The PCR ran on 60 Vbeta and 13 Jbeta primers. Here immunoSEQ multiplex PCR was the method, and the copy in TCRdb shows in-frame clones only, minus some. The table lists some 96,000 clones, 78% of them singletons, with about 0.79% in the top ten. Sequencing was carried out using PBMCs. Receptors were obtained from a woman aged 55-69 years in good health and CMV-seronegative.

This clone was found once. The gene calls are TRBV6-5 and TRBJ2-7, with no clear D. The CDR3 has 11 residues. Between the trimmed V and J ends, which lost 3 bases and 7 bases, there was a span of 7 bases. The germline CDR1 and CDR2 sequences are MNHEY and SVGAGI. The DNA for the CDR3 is TGTGCCAGCAGTTATAGAGAGGAGCAGTACTTC. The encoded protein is CASSYREEQYF.

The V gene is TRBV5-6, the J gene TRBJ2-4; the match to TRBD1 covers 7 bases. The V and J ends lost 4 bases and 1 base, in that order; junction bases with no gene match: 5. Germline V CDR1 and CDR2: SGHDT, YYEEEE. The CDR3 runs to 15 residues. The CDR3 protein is CASSLNRGAKNIQYF. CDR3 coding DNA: TGTGCCAGCAGCCTCAACAGGGGCGCCAAAAACATTCAGTACTTC.

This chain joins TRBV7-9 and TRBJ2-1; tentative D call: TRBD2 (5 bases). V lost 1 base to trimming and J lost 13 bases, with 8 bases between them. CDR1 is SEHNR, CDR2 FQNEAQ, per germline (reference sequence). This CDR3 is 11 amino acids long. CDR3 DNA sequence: TGTGCCAGCAGCTTAGAAAGCGGACAGTTCTTC. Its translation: CASSLESGQFF.

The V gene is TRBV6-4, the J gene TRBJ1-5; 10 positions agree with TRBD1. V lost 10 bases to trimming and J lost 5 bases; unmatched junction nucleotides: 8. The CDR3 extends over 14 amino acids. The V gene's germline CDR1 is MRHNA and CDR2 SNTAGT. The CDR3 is CATRRDRGHQPQHF. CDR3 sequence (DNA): TGTGCCACCCGCCGGGACAGGGGCCATCAGCCCCAGCATTTT.

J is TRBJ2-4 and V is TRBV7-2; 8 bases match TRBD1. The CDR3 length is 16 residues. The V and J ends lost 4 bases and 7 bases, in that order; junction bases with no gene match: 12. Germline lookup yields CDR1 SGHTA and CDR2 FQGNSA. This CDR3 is CASSSTGVRGDNIQYF. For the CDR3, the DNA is TGTGCCAGCAGCTCGACAGGGGTCAGGGGGGATAACATTCAGTACTTC.

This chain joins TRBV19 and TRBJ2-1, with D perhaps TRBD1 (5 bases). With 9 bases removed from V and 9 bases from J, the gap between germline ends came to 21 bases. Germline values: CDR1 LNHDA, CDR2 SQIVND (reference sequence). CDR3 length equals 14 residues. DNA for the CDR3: TGTGCCAGCAGCAAGGGGCCTAGACGAAGTGAGCAGTTCTTC. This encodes CASSKGPRRSEQFF.

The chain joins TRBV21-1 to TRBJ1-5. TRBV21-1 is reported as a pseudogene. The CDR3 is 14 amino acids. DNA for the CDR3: TGTGCCAGCAGGAGGGCAGTTAGCAATCAGCCCCAGCATTTT. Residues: CASRRAVSNQPQHF.

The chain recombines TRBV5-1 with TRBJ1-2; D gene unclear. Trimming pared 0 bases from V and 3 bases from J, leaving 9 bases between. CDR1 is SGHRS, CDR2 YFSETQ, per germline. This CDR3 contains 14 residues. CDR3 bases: TGCGCCAGCAGCTTGGGGCTCGCAGACTATGGCTACACCTTC. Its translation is CASSLGLADYGYTF.

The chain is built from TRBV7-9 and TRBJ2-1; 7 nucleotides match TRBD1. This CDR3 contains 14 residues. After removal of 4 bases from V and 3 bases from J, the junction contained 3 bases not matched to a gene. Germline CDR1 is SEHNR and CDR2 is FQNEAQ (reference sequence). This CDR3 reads CASSWDSFYNEQFF. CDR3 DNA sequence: TGTGCCAGCAGCTGGGACAGTTTCTACAATGAGCAGTTCTTC.

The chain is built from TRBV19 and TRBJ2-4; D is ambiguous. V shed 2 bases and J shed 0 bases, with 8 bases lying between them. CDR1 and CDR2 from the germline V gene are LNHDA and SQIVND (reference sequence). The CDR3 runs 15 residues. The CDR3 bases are TGTGCCAGTAGTATAAGCTATTTAGCCAAAAACATTCAGTACTTC. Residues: CASSISYLAKNIQYF.

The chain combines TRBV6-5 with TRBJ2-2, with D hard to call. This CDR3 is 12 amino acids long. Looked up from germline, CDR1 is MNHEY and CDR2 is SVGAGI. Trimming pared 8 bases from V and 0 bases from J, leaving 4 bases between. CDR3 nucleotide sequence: TGTGCCAGCCACACGAACACCGGGGAGCTGTTTTTT. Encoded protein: CASHTNTGELFF.

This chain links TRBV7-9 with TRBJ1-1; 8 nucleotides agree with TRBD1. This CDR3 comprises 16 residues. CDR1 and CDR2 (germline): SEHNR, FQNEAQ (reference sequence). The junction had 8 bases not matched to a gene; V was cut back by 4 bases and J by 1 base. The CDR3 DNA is TGTGCCAGCAGCTCCGGGACAGGCGTCCGGAACACTGAAGCTTTCTTT. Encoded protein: CASSSGTGVRNTEAFF.

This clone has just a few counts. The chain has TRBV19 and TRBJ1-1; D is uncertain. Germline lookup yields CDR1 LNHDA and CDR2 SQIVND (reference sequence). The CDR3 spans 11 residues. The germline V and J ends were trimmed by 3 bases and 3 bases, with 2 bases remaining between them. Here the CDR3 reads CASSIYTEAFF. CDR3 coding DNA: TGTGCCAGTAGTATCTACACTGAAGCTTTCTTT. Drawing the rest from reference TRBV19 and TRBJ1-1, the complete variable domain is DGGITQSPKYLFRKEGQNVTLSCEQNLNHDAMYWYRQDPGQGLRLIYYSQIVNDFQKGDIAEGYSVSREKKESFPLTVTSAQKNPTAFYLCASSIYTEAFFGQGTRLTVV.

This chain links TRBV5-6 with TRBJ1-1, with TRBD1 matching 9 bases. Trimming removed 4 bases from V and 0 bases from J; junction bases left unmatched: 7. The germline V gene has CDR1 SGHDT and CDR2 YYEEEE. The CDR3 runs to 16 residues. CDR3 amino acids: CASSRRTGVMNTEAFF. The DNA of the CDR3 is TGTGCCAGCAGCCGCAGGACAGGGGTTATGAACACTGAAGCTTTCTTT.

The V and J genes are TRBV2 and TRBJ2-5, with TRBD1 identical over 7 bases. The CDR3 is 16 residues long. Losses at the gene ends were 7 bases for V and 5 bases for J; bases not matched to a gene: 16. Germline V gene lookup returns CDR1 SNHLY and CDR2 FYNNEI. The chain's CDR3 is CASISTGDRASETQYF. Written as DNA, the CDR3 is TGTGCCAGCATCTCGACGGGTGACAGGGCGTCGGAGACCCAGTACTTC.

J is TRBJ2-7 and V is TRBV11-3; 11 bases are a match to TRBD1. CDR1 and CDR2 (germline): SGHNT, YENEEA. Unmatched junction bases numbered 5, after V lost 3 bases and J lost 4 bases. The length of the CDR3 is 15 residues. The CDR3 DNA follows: TGTGCCAGCAGCTTGCACGGGACAGGGGGTTACGAGCAGTACTTC. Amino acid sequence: CASSLHGTGGYEQYF. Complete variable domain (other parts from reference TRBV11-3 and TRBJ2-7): EAGVVQSPRYKIIEKKQPVAFWCNPISGHNTLYWYLQNLGQGPELLIRYENEEAVDDSQLPKDRFSAERLKGVDSTLKIQPAELGDSAVYLCASSLHGTGGYEQYFGPGTRLTVT.

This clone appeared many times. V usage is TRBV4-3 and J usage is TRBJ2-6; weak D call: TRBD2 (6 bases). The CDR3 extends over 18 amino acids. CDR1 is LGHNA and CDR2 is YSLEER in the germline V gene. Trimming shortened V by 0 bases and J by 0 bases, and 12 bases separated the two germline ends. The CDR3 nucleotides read TGCGCCAGCAGCCAAGATCAGGAGGGCCTCTCTGGGGCCAACGTCCTGACTTTC. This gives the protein CASSQDQEGLSGANVLTF.

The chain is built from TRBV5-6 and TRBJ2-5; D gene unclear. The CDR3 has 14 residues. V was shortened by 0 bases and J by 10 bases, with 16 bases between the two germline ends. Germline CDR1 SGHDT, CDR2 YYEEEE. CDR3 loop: CASSLVYPSGDQYF. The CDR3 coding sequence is TGTGCCAGCAGCTTGGTATACCCCTCAGGTGACCAGTACTTC.

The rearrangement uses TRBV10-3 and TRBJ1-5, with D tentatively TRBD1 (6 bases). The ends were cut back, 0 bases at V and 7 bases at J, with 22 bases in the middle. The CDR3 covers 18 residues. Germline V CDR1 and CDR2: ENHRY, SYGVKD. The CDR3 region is CAISESPTGTPGWQPQHF. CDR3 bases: TGTGCCATCAGTGAGTCCCCAACCGGGACACCGGGATGGCAGCCCCAGCATTTT.

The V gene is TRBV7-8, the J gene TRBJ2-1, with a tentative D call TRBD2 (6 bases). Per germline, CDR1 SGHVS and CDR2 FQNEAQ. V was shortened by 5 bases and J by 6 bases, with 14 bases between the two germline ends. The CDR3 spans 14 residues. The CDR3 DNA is TGTGCCAGCAGCCTGCAGCCACTAGCCAATGAGCAGTTCTTC. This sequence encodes CASSLQPLANEQFF.

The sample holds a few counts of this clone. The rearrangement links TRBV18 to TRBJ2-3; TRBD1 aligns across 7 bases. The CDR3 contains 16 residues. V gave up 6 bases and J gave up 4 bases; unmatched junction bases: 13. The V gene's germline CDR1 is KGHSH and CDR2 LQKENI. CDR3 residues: CASSQRQGGFPDTQYF. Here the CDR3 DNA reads TGTGCCAGCTCCCAGCGACAGGGTGGGTTTCCAGATACGCAGTATTTT.

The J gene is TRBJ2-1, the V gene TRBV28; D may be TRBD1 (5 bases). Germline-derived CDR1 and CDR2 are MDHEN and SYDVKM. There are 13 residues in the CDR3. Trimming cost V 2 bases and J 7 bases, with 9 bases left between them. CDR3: CASSLKGLNEQFF. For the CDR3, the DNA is TGTGCCAGCAGTTTAAAGGGGTTAAATGAGCAGTTCTTC.

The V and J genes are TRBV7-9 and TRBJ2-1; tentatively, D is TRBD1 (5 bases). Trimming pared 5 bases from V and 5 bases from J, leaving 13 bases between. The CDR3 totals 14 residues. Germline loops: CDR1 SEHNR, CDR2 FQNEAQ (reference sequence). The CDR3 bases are TGTGCCAGCAGCCAGAGGCAGGGCCACAATGAGCAGTTCTTC. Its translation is CASSQRQGHNEQFF.

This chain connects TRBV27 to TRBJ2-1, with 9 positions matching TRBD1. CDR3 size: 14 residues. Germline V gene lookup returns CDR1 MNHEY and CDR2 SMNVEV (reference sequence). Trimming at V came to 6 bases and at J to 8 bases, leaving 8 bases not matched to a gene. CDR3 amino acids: CASRPGQGRHEQFF. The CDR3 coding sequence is TGTGCCAGCAGGCCGGGACAGGGTAGGCATGAGCAGTTCTTC.

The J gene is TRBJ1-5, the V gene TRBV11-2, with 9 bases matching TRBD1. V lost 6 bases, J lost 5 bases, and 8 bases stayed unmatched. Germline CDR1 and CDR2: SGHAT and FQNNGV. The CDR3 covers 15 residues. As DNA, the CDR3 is TGTGCCAGCAGTTCTACAGGGGGCGCGGATCAGCCCCAGCATTTT. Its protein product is CASSSTGGADQPQHF.